This TCR beta chain is from a study of T-cell reconstitution after alpha-beta-depleted transplantation in children. General study results and limits: The authors attributed T-cell counts and diversity one year after transplant mostly to newly produced T cells. The study reportedly traced alpha-beta T cells about two months after transplant to several hundred expanded graft clones.

With regard to this clonotype: Its matching antigen is unknown.

Preparation of the TCRbeta library was carried out with unique molecular identifiers. TCRdb reanalysed the PCR reads using MiXCR and keeps one entry per CDR3 protein. The table lists approximately 1,000,000 distinct CDR3 sequences, roughly 29% of them singletons. The receptor was isolated from a boy under three years old who had a stem cell transplant for SCID, so the T cells may come from the graft donor. The specimen comprised PBMCs, mostly from graft donor cells, sampled 360 days after TCRalphabeta/CD19-depleted stem cell transplant.

CDR3 amino acids: CASSAGHATNEKLFF. The CDR3 coding sequence is TGCGCCAGCAGCGCCGGACACGCAACTAATGAAAAACTGTTTTTT. This chain uses TRBV5-1 with TRBJ1-4; tentative D call: TRBD1 (5 bases). The V gene's germline CDR1 is SGHRS and CDR2 YFSETQ. The CDR3 is 15 amino acids. Trimming shortened V by 4 bases and J by 0 bases, and 10 bases separated the two germline ends.